In its sample, the clone carrying this TCR beta chain was seen a few times. The target antigen is unknown. The CDR3 is made up of 13 amino acids. In germline, CDR1 is KGHSH, CDR2 LQKENI. V dropped 5 bases and J dropped 6 bases, with 13 bases sitting between them. This sample is part of a study of T cells after yellow fever vaccination. Study outcomes and limitations: Booster sampling recovered most clones from primary vaccination (approximately 97% CD4, around 90% CD8). The secondary response showed a weaker magnitude and a faster peak, day 5 versus 15. Few clonotypes appeared in both CD4 and CD8 compartments. Abundant clonotypes from the bulk population could get into FACS-sorted repertoires as contaminants.

A single record per CDR3 protein comes from TCRdb applying MiXCR to the 5' RACE reads. This table holds 500,000 to 650,000 distinct CDR3 sequences, less than 20% found once. This clonotype was obtained from a man in his late teens or twenties who received the YFV17D yellow fever vaccine. This chain links TRBV18 with TRBJ1-2; D gene unclear. The sequencing here drew on PBMCs, taken 4 to 5 days after the first yellow fever vaccination. The CDR3 DNA is TGTGCCAGCTCAGCCGGGCCCCGGGATGGCTACACCTTC. It translates to CASSAGPRDGYTF. The whole variable domain, filled in from reference TRBV18 and TRBJ1-2, reads NAGVMQNPRHLVRRRGQEARLRCSPMKGHSHVYWYRQLPEEGLKFMVYLQKENIIDESGMPKERFSAEFPKEGPSILRIQQVVRGDSAAYFCASSAGPRDGYTFGSGTRLTVV.